Below, 22 T cell receptor beta chains from the same sample are listed, as sequenced in a study of cytomegalovirus exposure and HLA in healthy donors. Primers: 60 Vbeta forward and 13 Jbeta reverse. Clones were sequenced by immunoSEQ multiplex PCR, and TCRdb holds only the in-frame ones, with some missing. The sample comprises some 200,000 clones, 70% to 85% of which are singletons, and about 0.22% rests with the top ten. The source material was PBMCs. These receptors all stem from a girl aged 2-15 years in good health and CMV-seronegative.

This chain joins TRBV10-3 and TRBJ2-3, with TRBD2 identical over 13 bases. CDR3 length equals 15 residues. V lost 4 bases, J lost 4 bases, and 2 bases stayed unmatched. The germline CDR1 and CDR2 sequences are ENHRY and SYGVKD. Here the CDR3 reads CAISGGLAGPDTQYF. CDR3 nucleotides: TGTGCCATCAGTGGGGGACTAGCGGGACCAGATACGCAGTATTTT.

The genes are TRBV2 and TRBJ1-2, with D unresolved. Trimming removed 3 bases from V and 4 bases from J, with 9 bases in between. Germline values: CDR1 SNHLY, CDR2 FYNNEI. The CDR3 runs 13 residues. DNA for the CDR3: TGTGCCAGCAGTGAGGCGGGCTTCTATGGCTACACCTTC. It codes for CASSEAGFYGYTF.

This sequence joins TRBV7-9 and TRBJ2-1, with D perhaps TRBD2 (6 bases). Germline CDR1 reads SEHNR; CDR2 reads FQNEAQ (reference sequence). V was cut by 4 bases and J by 4 bases, with 20 bases left in between. This CDR3 contains 17 residues. CDR3 sequence: CASSSGPGGTSYNEQFF. In nucleotides, the CDR3 is TGTGCCAGCAGCTCCGGGCCCGGCGGGACCTCATACAATGAGCAGTTCTTC. Filled out from reference TRBV7-9 and TRBJ2-1, the complete variable domain reads DTGVSQNPRHKITKRGQNVTFRCDPISEHNRLYWYRQTLGQGPEFLTYFQNEAQLEKSRLLSDRFSAERPKGSFSTLEIQRTEQGDSAMYLCASSSGPGGTSYNEQFFGPGTRLTVL.

The chain is built from TRBV27 and TRBJ2-3, with no clear D. V was clipped by 6 bases and J by 0 bases, with 10 bases between them. Germline-derived CDR1 and CDR2 are MNHEY and SMNVEV (reference sequence). The CDR3 sequence is 14 residues long. The CDR3 DNA reads as TGTGCCAGCAGCCCTTCCCGGAGCACAGATACGCAGTATTTT. It is translated as CASSPSRSTDTQYF.

The CDR3 protein is CASSQEEAGARKTQYF. CDR3 nucleotide sequence: TGTGCCAGCAGCCAAGAAGAAGCGGGGGCCCGGAAGACCCAGTACTTC. The rearrangement uses TRBV4-2 and TRBJ2-5; 8 bases are a match to TRBD2. Germline V gene lookup returns CDR1 LGHNA and CDR2 YNFKEQ. With 0 bases clipped from V and 6 bases from J, the junction kept 9 bases outside the gene matches. This CDR3 spans 16 amino acids.

J is TRBJ2-2 and V is TRBV5-4; D is uncertain. The CDR3 spans 13 residues. The V and J ends lost 4 bases and 1 base respectively, with 5 bases between them. CDR1 is SGHNT, CDR2 YYREEE, per germline (reference sequence). Here the CDR3 reads CASSPVNTGELFF. In DNA, the CDR3 is TGTGCCAGCAGCCCCGTGAACACCGGGGAGCTGTTTTTT.

The rearrangement links TRBV4-1 to TRBJ1-3, with unresolved D. The germline V gene has CDR1 MGHRA and CDR2 YSYEKL. CDR3 length: 15 amino acids. The germline V and J ends were trimmed by 2 bases and 0 bases, with 8 bases remaining between them. CDR3 region: CASSQSTPSGNTIYF. The CDR3 nucleotides are TGCGCCAGCAGCCAATCGACACCCTCTGGAAACACCATATATTTT.

This clone was observed once. V is TRBV10-3 and J is TRBJ2-3, with D perhaps TRBD2 (7 bases). CDR3 length: 18 residues. V lost 6 bases and J lost 5, with 27 bases in between. Per the germline V gene, CDR1 is ENHRY and CDR2 is SYGVKD. CDR3 sequence reads: CAISKTGRSGKGLDTQYF. CDR3 DNA sequence: TGTGCCATCAGCAAAACAGGGAGGAGCGGGAAGGGGTTAGATACGCAGTATTTT.

The chain joins TRBV7-3 to TRBJ2-3, with a possible D match to TRBD2 (7 bases). Germline CDR1 reads SGHTA; CDR2 reads FQGTGA. With 4 bases removed from V and 5 bases from J, the gap between germline ends came to 16 bases. The CDR3 runs to 15 residues. The CDR3 is CASSYGGGAVDTQYF. CDR3 coding DNA: TGTGCCAGCAGCTACGGTGGGGGGGCGGTAGATACGCAGTATTTT.

The genes are TRBV2 and TRBJ1-5; no reliable D call. CDR1 and CDR2 (germline): SNHLY, FYNNEI. The CDR3 totals 13 residues. V gave up 2 bases and J gave up 2 bases, with 4 bases separating them. CDR3 residues: CASSEQGNQPQHF. CDR3 DNA: TGTGCCAGCAGTGAACAGGGCAATCAGCCCCAGCATTTT.

The table lists this clone with a few counts. The chain is built from TRBV19 and TRBJ1-1; 8 nucleotides align to TRBD1. The CDR3 extends over 14 amino acids. V shed 4 bases and J 5 bases; nucleotides not matched to a gene: 6. CDR1 is LNHDA, CDR2 SQIVND, per germline (reference sequence). CDR3 residues: CASSTGQGGTEAFF. CDR3 DNA sequence: TGTGCCAGTAGTACCGGACAGGGTGGGACTGAAGCTTTCTTT.

This chain joins TRBV30 and TRBJ1-6, with 9 bases fitting TRBD1. Losses at the gene ends were 4 bases for V and 7 bases for J; bases not matched to a gene: 11. CDR3 size: 16 residues. Germline V CDR1 and CDR2: GTSNPN, SVGIG (reference sequence). The DNA of the CDR3 is TGTGCCTGGAAGATTTATGCGACAGGGGGAAATTCACCCCTCCACTTT. It encodes CAWKIYATGGNSPLHF.

V gene TRBV7-9 combines with J gene TRBJ1-3; D uncertain. CDR3 length: 19 residues. The germline gives CDR1 SEHNR, CDR2 FQNEAQ (reference sequence). Trimming pared 0 bases from V and 1 base from J, leaving 19 bases between. The CDR3 DNA reads TGTGCCAGCAGCTTAGCCTGGCAGTACAAGAGAGGTTCTGGAAACACCATATATTTT. Residues: CASSLAWQYKRGSGNTIYF.

V gene TRBV4-2 combines with J gene TRBJ2-1; 7 bases are shared with TRBD2. The germline CDR1 and CDR2 sequences are LGHNA and YNFKEQ. The CDR3 consists of 17 residues. J lost 3 bases, V lost 0 bases, and 8 bases had no gene match. The CDR3 sequence: CASSQEDSGGSYNEQFF. For the CDR3, the DNA is TGTGCCAGCAGCCAAGAGGATTCGGGGGGAAGCTACAATGAGCAGTTCTTC.

The CDR3 nucleotides are TGTGCCAGCAGTGAAGCGCTTGTAAGGCGAGGGTCCCAATCCGTCCTGACTTTC. Amino acid sequence: CASSEALVRRGSQSVLTF. V usage is TRBV6-1 and J usage is TRBJ2-6; the D gene is possibly TRBD2 (5 bases). The CDR3 runs to 18 residues. Germline V gives CDR1 MNHNS, CDR2 SASEGT. Trimming stripped 0 bases from V and 12 bases from J, with 24 bases between.

This chain uses TRBV15 with TRBJ1-5; D call uncertain. This CDR3 spans 13 amino acids. Trimming cost V 1 base and J 8 bases, with 9 bases left between them. CDR1 LNHNV and CDR2 YYDKDF come from the germline V gene (reference sequence). DNA for the CDR3: TGTGCCACCAGCAGAGCCGGGCGGGAGCCCCAGCATTTT. It yields the protein CATSRAGREPQHF.

The chain recombines TRBV2 with TRBJ2-3; 8 nucleotides align to TRBD2. This CDR3 spans 15 amino acids. The V gene's germline CDR1 is SNHLY and CDR2 FYNNEI. The junction had 11 bases not matched to a gene; V was cut back by 6 bases and J by 6 bases. CDR3 sequence: CASRPLSGMADTQYF. The CDR3 DNA reads TGTGCCAGCAGGCCTCTTAGCGGGATGGCGGATACGCAGTATTTT.

The chain employs TRBV5-1 and TRBJ1-3; D is perhaps TRBD1 (5 bases). Germline CDR1 reads SGHRS; CDR2 reads YFSETQ. CDR3 length: 15 amino acids. Between the trimmed V and J ends, which lost 3 bases and 1 base, there was a span of 11 bases. CDR3 in amino acids: CASSSDRGSGNTIYF. In DNA form, the CDR3 reads TGCGCCAGCAGCTCAGACCGGGGGTCTGGAAACACCATATATTTT.

The CDR3 sequence: CASRASGSTDTQYF. CDR3 DNA: TGTGCCAGTAGAGCTAGCGGGAGCACAGATACGCAGTATTTT. The chain employs TRBV19 and TRBJ2-3; 8 positions match TRBD2. With V trimmed by 6 bases and J by 0 bases, 2 bases remained unmatched. Germline V gene lookup returns CDR1 LNHDA and CDR2 SQIVND (reference sequence). This CDR3 has 14 amino acids.

There are a few counts of this clone. V usage is TRBV18 and J usage is TRBJ1-3; the match to TRBD1 covers 9 bases. CDR3 length: 16 residues. From germline, CDR1 is KGHSH and CDR2 LQKENI. V lost 3 bases to trimming and J lost 2 bases; unmatched junction nucleotides: 5. CDR3 protein: CASSPRTGATGNTIYF. The CDR3 DNA is TGTGCCAGCTCACCGAGGACAGGGGCAACTGGAAACACCATATATTTT.

The V and J genes are TRBV7-9 and TRBJ2-2, with 7 positions matching TRBD2. The length of the CDR3 is 15 residues. Germline V lookup: CDR1 SEHNR, CDR2 FQNEAQ (reference sequence). V trimming: 5 bases; J trimming: 3 bases; junction bases outside the gene matches: 6. CDR3 protein: CASSPTSVYTGELFF. CDR3 DNA sequence: TGTGCCAGCAGCCCAACTAGCGTTTACACCGGGGAGCTGTTTTTT.

This clone is a singleton in its sample. V usage is TRBV19 and J usage is TRBJ1-5; D remains ambiguous. V shed 2 bases and J shed 5 bases, with 13 bases lying between them. The germline CDR1 and CDR2 sequences are LNHDA and SQIVND (reference sequence). The CDR3 extends over 15 amino acids. The CDR3 spells CASSIMRSVYQPQHF. CDR3 in DNA: TGTGCCAGTAGTATAATGAGGTCAGTCTATCAGCCCCAGCATTTT.